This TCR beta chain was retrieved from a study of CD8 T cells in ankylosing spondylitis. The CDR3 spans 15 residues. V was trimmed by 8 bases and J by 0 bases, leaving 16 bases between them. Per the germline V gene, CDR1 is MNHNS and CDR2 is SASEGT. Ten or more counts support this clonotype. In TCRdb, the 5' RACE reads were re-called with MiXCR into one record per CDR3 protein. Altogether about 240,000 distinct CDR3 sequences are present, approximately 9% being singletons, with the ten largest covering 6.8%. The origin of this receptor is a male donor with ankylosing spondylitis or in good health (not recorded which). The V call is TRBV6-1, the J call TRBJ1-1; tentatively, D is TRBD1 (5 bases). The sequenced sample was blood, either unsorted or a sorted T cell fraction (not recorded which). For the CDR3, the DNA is TGTGCCAGCTCGGACCTAGACAGATTGAACACTGAAGCTTTCTTT. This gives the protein CASSDLDRLNTEAFF.